At least ten counts were recorded for the clone carrying this T cell receptor (beta chain). This sample stems from a study of blood T cell repertoires in COVID-19. Study-level information: T cells, B-cell-depleted T cells, or PBMCs supplied cDNA or gDNA.

In the original workflow: Estimated nucleated cell counts came from reference gene primer amplification. Data came from immunoSEQ multiplex PCR; TCRdb stores just in-frame clones and leaves some out. V and J calls and clone size come straight from that table; D and trimming were deduced from the DNA. Of 250,000 to 350,000 clones detected, roughly 80% appear once; the ten largest clones hold over 1.3%. CDR1 and CDR2 from the germline V gene are SGHVS and FQNEAQ. V was pared by 3 bases and J by 5 bases, with 4 bases of the junction left unmatched. This CDR3 spans 16 amino acids. Sequencing was performed on peripheral blood. This TCR was sampled from a human donor with COVID-19, enrolled during active disease. The donor label of this sample is uncertain. This chain connects TRBV7-8 to TRBJ2-5, with 15 positions matching TRBD2. The CDR3 region is CASSFGTSGRTETQYF. CDR3 nucleotides: TGTGCCAGCAGCTTCGGGACTAGCGGGAGGACGGAGACCCAGTACTTC.